This record covers a single TCR beta chain. The sample is drawn from a study of blood T cell repertoires in COVID-19. Background on the study: There were acute and convalescent COVID-19 samples, and they came from the United States, Italy and Spain. PBMCs, B-cell-depleted T cells, or T cells were the source of the cDNA or gDNA that made up the material.

Trimming stripped 3 bases from V and 4 bases from J, with 10 bases between. Germline V lookup: CDR1 DFQATT, CDR2 SNEGSKA (reference sequence). This CDR3 region has 13 residues. Original processing notes: For nucleated cells, counts were estimated from reference gene primer amplification. The assay was immunoSEQ multiplex PCR, and TCRdb's table has in-frame clones only and misses some. V, J and clone size were drawn from that table, and D and trimming were deduced from the DNA. The table records 60,000 to 65,000 clones, approximately 77% of them present only once. Sequenced: peripheral blood. This TCR came from a human donor in a cohort sampled during active COVID-19. This chain links TRBV20-1 with TRBJ2-1; possible D gene TRBD1, 6 bases. Here the CDR3 reads CSASKGDYNEQFF. In DNA form, the CDR3 reads TGCAGTGCTAGTAAGGGGGATTACAATGAGCAGTTCTTC.